This T cell receptor (beta chain) appears in the sequencing data of a study of blood T cell repertoires in COVID-19. Overall study context: Acute and convalescent COVID-19 specimens originated in the United States, Italy and Spain.

Participant age was roughly 18 to 95 years, and participants resided in approximately 24 US areas. Cohorts were assigned according to the clinical history that participants reported. In the original workflow: Nucleated cell counts were estimated from reference gene primer amplification. Some clones are missing from TCRdb's copy, which holds only in-frame ones; the method was immunoSEQ multiplex PCR. V and J calls and clone size come straight from that table; D and trimming were deduced from the DNA. Altogether a few hundred thousand clones are present, around 84% being singletons, with the ten largest covering approximately 4%. The germline V gene has CDR1 MDHEN and CDR2 SYDVKM. V was shortened by 8 bases and J by 1 base, with 17 bases between the two germline ends. The CDR3 is 15 amino acids.

Source material: PBMCs or T cells enriched from blood (not recorded which). The sequence was collected from a man younger than 45 with acute COVID-19. The chain employs TRBV28 and TRBJ1-2, with D possibly TRBD1 on 5 matching bases. The CDR3 region has the DNA TGTGCCAGCCGGGGGAGGGGTTTGGGTAACTATGGCTACACCTTC. Its protein is CASRGRGLGNYGYTF.